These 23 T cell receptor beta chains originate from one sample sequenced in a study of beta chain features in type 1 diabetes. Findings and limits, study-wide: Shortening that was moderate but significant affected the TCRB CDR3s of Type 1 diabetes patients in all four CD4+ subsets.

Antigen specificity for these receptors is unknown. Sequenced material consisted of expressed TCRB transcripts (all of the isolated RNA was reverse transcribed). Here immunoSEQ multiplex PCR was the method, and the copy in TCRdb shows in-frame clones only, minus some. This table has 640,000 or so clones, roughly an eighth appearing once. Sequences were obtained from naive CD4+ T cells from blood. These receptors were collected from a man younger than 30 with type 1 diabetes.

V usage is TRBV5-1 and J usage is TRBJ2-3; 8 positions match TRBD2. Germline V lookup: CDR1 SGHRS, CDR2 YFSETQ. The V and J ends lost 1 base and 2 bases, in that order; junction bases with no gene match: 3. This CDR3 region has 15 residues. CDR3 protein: CASSLLRGATDTQYF. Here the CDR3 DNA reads TGCGCCAGCAGCTTGTTGCGGGGGGCCACAGATACGCAGTATTTT. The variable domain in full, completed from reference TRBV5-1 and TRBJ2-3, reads KAGVTQTPRYLIKTRGQQVTLSCSPISGHRSVSWYQQTPGQGLQFLFEYFSETQRNKGNFPGRFSGRQFSNSRSEMNVSTLELGDSALYLCASSLLRGATDTQYFGPGTRLTVL.

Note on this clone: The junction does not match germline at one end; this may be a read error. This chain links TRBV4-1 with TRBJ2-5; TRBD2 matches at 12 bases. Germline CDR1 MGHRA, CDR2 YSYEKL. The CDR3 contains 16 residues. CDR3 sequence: CASSQATGTSGETQYF. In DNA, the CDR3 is TGTGCCAGCAGCCAAGCCACCGGGACTAGCGGGGAGACCCAGTACTTC.

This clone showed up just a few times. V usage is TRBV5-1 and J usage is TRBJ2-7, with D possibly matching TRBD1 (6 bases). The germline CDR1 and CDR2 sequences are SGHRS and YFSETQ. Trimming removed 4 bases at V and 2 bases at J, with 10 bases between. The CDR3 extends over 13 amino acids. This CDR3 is CASSPQGTYEQYF. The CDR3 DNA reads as TGCGCCAGCAGCCCGCAGGGGACCTACGAGCAGTACTTC.

This CDR3 reads CASSPRGANYGYTF. DNA for the CDR3: TGTGCCAGCTCCCCCCGAGGAGCTAACTATGGCTACACCTTC. The chain couples TRBV18 to TRBJ1-2; D is uncertain. V was cut by 6 bases and J by 0 bases, with 11 bases left in between. This CDR3 is built from 14 residues. Germline lookup yields CDR1 KGHSH and CDR2 LQKENI.

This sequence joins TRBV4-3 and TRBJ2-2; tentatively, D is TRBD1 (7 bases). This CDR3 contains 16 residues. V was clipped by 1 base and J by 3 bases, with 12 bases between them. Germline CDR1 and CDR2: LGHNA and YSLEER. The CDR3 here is CASSQGPRGDTGELFF. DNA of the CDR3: TGCGCCAGCAGCCAAGGCCCCAGGGGGGACACCGGGGAGCTGTTTTTT.

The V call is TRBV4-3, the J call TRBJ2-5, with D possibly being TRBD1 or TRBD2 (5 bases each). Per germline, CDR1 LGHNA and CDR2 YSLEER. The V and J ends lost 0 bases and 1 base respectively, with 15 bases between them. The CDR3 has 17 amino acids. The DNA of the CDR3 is TGCGCCAGCAGCCAAGATAATTGGGACCGAATCCAAGAGACCCAGTACTTC. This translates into CASSQDNWDRIQETQYF.

CDR3 DNA: TGCGCCAGCAGCTTGGCCTACACAAGCTCCTACAATGAGCAGTTCTTC. It codes for CASSLAYTSSYNEQFF. The gene calls are TRBV5-1 and TRBJ2-1; D not resolved. The CDR3 runs to 16 residues. Germline values: CDR1 SGHRS, CDR2 YFSETQ. V gave up 0 bases and J gave up 0 bases, with 10 bases separating them.

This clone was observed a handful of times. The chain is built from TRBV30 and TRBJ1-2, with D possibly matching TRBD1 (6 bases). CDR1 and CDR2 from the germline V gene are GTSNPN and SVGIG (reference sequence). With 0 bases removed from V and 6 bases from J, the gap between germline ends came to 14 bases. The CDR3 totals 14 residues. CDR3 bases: TGTGCCTGGAGTGTACTTCAGGGGCGGGATGGCTACACCTTC. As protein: CAWSVLQGRDGYTF.

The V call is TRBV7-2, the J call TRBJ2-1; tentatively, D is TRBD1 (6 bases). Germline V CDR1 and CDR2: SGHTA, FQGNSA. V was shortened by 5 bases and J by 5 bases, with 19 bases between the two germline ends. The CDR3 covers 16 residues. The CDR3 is CASSPSRWGPNNEQFF. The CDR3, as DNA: TGTGCCAGCAGCCCGAGTAGATGGGGGCCGAACAATGAGCAGTTCTTC.

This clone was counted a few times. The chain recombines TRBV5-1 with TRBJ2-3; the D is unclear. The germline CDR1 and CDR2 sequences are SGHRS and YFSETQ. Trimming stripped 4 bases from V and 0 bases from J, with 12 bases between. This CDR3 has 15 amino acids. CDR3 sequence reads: CASSLYGQSTDTQYF. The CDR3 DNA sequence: TGCGCCAGCAGCCTTTACGGGCAGAGCACAGATACGCAGTATTTT.

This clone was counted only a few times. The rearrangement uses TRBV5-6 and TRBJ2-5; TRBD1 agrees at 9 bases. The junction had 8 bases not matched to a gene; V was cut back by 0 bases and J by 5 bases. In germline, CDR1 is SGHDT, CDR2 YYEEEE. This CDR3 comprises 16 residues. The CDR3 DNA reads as TGTGCCAGCAGCTTGGAAACAGGGGGCGCGTTGGAGACCCAGTACTTC. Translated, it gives CASSLETGGALETQYF.

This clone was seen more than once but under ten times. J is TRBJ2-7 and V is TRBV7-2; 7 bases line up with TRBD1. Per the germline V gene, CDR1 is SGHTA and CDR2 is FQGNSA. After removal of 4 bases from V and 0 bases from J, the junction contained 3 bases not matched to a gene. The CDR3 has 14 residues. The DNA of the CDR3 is TGTGCCAGCAGCTCCCGACAGGGCTCCTACGAGCAGTACTTC. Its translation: CASSSRQGSYEQYF.

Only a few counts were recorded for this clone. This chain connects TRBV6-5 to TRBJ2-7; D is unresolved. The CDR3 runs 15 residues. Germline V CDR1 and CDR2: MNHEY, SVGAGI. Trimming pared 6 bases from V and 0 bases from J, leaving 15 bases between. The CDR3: CASSTGPASSYEQYF. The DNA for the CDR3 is TGTGCCAGCAGCACCGGGCCGGCAAGCTCCTACGAGCAGTACTTC.

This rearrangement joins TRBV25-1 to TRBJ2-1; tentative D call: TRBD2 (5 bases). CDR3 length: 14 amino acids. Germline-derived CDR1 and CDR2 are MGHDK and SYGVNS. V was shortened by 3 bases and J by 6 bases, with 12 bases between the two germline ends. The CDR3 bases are TGTGCCAGCAGTGATTTTCTAGCTTCCAATGAGCAGTTCTTC. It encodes CASSDFLASNEQFF.

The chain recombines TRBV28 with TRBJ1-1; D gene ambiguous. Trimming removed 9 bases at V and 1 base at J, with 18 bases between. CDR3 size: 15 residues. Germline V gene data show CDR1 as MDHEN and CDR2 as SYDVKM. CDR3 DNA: TGTGCCAGTGTAACATCTCGGGTGGCGAACACTGAAGCTTTCTTT. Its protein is CASVTSRVANTEAFF.

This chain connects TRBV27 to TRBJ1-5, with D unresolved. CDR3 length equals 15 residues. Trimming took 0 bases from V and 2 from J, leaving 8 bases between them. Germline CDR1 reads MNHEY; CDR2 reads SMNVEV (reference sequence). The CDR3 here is CASSLSSGGNQPQHF. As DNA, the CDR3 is TGTGCCAGCAGTTTATCCTCTGGGGGCAATCAGCCCCAGCATTTT.

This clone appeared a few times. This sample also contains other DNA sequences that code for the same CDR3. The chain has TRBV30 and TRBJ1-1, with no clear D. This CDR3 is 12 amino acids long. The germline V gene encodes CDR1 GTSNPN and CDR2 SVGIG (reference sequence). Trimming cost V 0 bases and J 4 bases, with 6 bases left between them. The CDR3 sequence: CAWSVRSTEAFF. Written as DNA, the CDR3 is TGTGCCTGGAGTGTACGGAGCACTGAAGCTTTCTTT.

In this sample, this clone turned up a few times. CDR3 sequence: CASSVSGGPSYEQYF. The CDR3 DNA sequence: TGTGCCAGCAGCGTTAGCGGGGGGCCCTCCTACGAGCAGTACTTC. The J gene is TRBJ2-7, the V gene TRBV9; TRBD2 matches at 10 bases. CDR3 length equals 15 residues. With V trimmed by 2 bases and J by 0 bases, 2 bases remained unmatched. The V gene's germline CDR1 is SGDLS and CDR2 YYNGEE.

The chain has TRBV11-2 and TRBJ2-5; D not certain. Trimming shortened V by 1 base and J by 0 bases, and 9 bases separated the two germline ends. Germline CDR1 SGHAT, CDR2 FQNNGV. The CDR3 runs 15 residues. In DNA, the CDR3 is TGTGCCAGCAGCTTAGTTCTACGGAACCAAGAGACCCAGTACTTC. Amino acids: CASSLVLRNQETQYF.

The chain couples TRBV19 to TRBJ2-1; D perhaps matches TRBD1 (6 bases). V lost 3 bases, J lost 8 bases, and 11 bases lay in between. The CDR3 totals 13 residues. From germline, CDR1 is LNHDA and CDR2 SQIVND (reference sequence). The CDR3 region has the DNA TGTGCCAGTAGTATCAGGGGAATTGATGAGCAGTTCTTC. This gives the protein CASSIRGIDEQFF. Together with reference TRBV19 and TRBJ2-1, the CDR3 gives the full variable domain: DGGITQSPKYLFRKEGQNVTLSCEQNLNHDAMYWYRQDPGQGLRLIYYSQIVNDFQKGDIAEGYSVSREKKESFPLTVTSAQKNPTAFYLCASSIRGIDEQFFGPGTRLTVL.

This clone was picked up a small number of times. The CDR3 coding sequence is TGTGCCAGCAGCGACAGTCGTTACTCACCCCTCCACTTT. Its protein is CASSDSRYSPLHF. The V and J genes are TRBV7-6 and TRBJ1-6; TRBD1 is a possible D gene (5 bases). CDR3 length equals 13 residues. The V end was cut by 5 bases, the J end by 10 bases, with 12 bases between. The germline CDR1 and CDR2 sequences are SGHVS and FNYEAQ.

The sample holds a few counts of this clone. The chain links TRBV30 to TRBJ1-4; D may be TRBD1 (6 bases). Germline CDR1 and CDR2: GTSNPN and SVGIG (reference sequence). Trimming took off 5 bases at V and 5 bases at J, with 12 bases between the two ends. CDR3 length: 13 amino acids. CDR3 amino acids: CAWYSQGNEKLFF. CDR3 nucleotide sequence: TGTGCCTGGTACAGTCAGGGGAATGAAAAACTGTTTTTT.

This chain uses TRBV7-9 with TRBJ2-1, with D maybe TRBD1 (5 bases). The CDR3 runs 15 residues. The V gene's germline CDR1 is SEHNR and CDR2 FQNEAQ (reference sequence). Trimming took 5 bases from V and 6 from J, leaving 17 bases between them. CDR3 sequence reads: CASSVQGKTRNEQFF. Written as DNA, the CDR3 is TGTGCCAGCAGCGTCCAGGGTAAGACTCGCAATGAGCAGTTCTTC.